This entry is about one T cell receptor (beta chain). It lacks a known antigen. Base quality data are lacking; no much larger clone is found one base away. This entry comes from a study of cytomegalovirus exposure and HLA in healthy donors (dated by TCRdb to the late 2010s). As for the study more broadly: The approximately 710 repertoires of the first cohort and the 120 validation repertoires were produced on the same platform, according to a later analysis. Besides the first cohort of 550 to 750 subjects, a separate validation cohort made up of 120 different subjects was used. The study combined high-throughput TCR immunosequencing, statistical association of individual TCRs with disease status, and machine learning to predict cytomegalovirus infection status. The study aimed to test whether cataloging public T cell receptors could reveal signatures of past pathogen exposure.

Reading the germline V gene gives CDR1 LGHNA and CDR2 YSLEER. The CDR3 runs 16 residues from the cysteine to the phenylalanine. Solely the CDR3 DNA is kept, with 48 bases framed from the first base. Trimming removed 3 bases from V and 2 bases from J; the gene matches leave 10 bases unexplained. Libraries came from the immunoSEQ multiplex PCR assay. The source study handled its data this way. To diagnose cytomegalovirus status from the catalog of TCR beta chain sequences, a statistical classification framework was built. TCRdb retrieved this table from immuneACCESS and kept in-frame rearrangements only. Not all clones are present; in checked studies, unresolved V genes account for under half, and no reason is known for the remainder. V and J calls plus clone size are reproduced from that table; the DNA served to infer D and trimming. The sample yields 76,000 or so clones; over 85% were counted once. Around 2.1% of the sample is taken by the ten largest.

On the study overall, not on this receptor specifically: A later analysis found that TCRs clustered in the first cohort also tended to co-occur in the 100 to 150 validation repertoires, with about 94% of cluster scores above 0. A total of about 150 TCR beta chains were listed by the study as associated with cytomegalovirus. Most TCR sequences were observed very rarely across donors, whereas some public TCRs were present in many individuals. In both the original and validation cohorts, the classifier was reported to diagnose cytomegalovirus status with high specificity and sensitivity. In vitro tests confirmed that a few of the cytomegalovirus-associated TCR beta chains recognize cytomegalovirus antigens. All 120 or so repertoires were used to score co-occurrence in the validation cohort in a later analysis, because that analysis had no HLA typing for the cohort. According to the authors, the approach could potentially be generalized to other disease states and immunological phenotypes.

Separate from the approximately 700-subject first cohort, the validation cohort of about 130 subjects was the group to which the donors belonged. Rearrangement joined TRBV4-3 to TRBJ2-7; 7 bases in between match TRBD1. The TCR sequence derives from a woman between 18 and 30 years old in good health and CMV-seronegative. Input material: PBMCs. The DNA reads TGCGCCAGCAGCCAGGCCCGGACAGGCGATACCTACGAGCAGTACTTC. Its protein reads: CASSQARTGDTYEQYF.